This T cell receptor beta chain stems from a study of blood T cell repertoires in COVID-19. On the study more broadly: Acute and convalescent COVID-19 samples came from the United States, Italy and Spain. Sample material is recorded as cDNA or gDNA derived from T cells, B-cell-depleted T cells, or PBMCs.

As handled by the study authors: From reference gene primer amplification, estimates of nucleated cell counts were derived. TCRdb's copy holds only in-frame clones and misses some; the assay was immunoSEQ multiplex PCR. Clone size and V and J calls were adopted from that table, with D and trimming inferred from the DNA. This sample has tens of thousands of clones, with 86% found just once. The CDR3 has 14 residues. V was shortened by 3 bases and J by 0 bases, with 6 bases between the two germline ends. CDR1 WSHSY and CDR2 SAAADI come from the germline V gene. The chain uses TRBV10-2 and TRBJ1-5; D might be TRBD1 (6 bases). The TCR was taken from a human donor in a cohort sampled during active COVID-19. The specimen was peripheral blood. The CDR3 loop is CASSEQGSNQPQHF. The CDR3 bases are TGCGCCAGCAGTGAACAGGGTAGCAATCAGCCCCAGCATTTT.